This record looks at one T cell receptor beta chain sequence and its context. Its target is unknown. This specimen belongs to a study of T-cell memory formation after mild COVID-19. Study outcomes and limitations: Memory cells collected pre-infection included some clones that later responded, suggesting cross-reactive memory joined.

TCRdb re-derived calls from the 5' RACE reads in MiXCR, one entry per CDR3 protein. The profile shows some 130,000 distinct CDR3 sequences, more than 15% of them singletons. Between the trimmed V and J ends, which lost 6 bases and 6 bases, there was a span of 10 bases. Per the germline V gene, CDR1 is SGHAT and CDR2 is FQNNGV. The CDR3 covers 12 residues. The rearrangement links TRBV11-2 to TRBJ2-3, with D tentatively TRBD2 (5 bases). This receptor was obtained from an adult woman who had mild COVID-19 (a few samples of this study predate the infection). Cell type and time point are not known. Sequencing used PBMCs or a T cell subset sorted from them (not recorded which). This CDR3 is CASRRALDTQYF. The DNA of the CDR3 is TGTGCCAGCAGGCGGGCACTCGATACGCAGTATTTT.